This T cell receptor (beta chain) was retrieved from a study of T cell changes during pregnancy in multiple sclerosis. TCRdb's table, derived via immunoSEQ multiplex PCR, lists solely in-frame clones and lacks some. The sample gives around 50,000 clones, 94% of which show up once; about 4.1% is in the top ten. Germline V gives CDR1 WNHNN, CDR2 SYGVQD (reference sequence). The CDR3 consists of 14 residues. With 4 bases clipped from V and 4 bases from J, the junction kept 2 bases outside the gene matches. The chain joins TRBV10-1 to TRBJ2-3; TRBD2 agrees at 10 bases. The sequences come from CD8+ T cells from peripheral blood mononuclear cells, collected in the first trimester of pregnancy. The receptor comes from a female donor with multiple sclerosis, enrolled in a pregnancy study. CDR3 in amino acids: CASSGSGRADTQYF. For the CDR3, the DNA is TGCGCCAGCAGTGGGAGCGGGAGGGCAGATACGCAGTATTTT.